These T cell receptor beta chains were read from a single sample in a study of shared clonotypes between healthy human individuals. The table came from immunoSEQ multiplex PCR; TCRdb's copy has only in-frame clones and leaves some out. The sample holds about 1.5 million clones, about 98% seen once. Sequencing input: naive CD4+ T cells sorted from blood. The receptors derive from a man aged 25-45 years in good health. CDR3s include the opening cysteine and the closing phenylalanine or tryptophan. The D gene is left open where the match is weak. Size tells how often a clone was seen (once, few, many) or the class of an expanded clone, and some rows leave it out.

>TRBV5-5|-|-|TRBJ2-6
CASSFSGSGANVLTF
TGTGCCAGCAGCTTCAGTGGCTCTGGGGCCAACGTCCTGACTTTC
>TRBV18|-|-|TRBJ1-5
CASSRTVGQPQHF
TGTGCCAGCTCACGGACAGTCGGTCAGCCCCAGCATTTT
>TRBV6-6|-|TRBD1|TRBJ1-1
CASRSGGVNTEAFF
TGTGCCAGCAGGTCAGGGGGAGTGAACACTGAAGCTTTCTTT
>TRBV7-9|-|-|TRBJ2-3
CASSQWRTSTDTQYF
TGTGCCAGCAGCCAGTGGCGGACAAGCACAGATACGCAGTATTTT
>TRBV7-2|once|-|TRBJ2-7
CASRGAPVNEQYF
TGTGCCAGCAGAGGGGCGCCGGTTAACGAGCAGTACTTC
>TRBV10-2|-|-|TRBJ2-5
CASSEERTFTQETQYF
TGCGCCAGCAGTGAGGAGAGGACATTCACACAGGAGACCCAGTACTTC
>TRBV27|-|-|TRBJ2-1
CASSFAGTHSYNEQFF
TGTGCCAGCAGTTTCGCCGGGACTCACTCCTACAATGAGCAGTTCTTC
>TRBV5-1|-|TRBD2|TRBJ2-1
CASSPLSGTSGVIEQFF
TGCGCCAGCAGCCCCTTATCCGGGACTAGCGGGGTCATAGAGCAGTTCTTC
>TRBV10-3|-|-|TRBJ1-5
CAISPGAIEETQHF
TGTGCCATCAGCCCCGGGGCCATAGAGGAGACCCAGCATTTT
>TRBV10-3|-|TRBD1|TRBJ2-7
CAISVARGQPPQRYEQYF
TGTGCCATCAGTGTGGCCCGGGGACAGCCCCCACAACGATACGAGCAGTACTTC
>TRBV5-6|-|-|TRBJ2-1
CASSLGVALNAQFF
TGTGCCAGCAGCTTGGGAGTGGCTCTCAATGCGCAGTTCTTC
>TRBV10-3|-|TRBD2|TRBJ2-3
CAIRAGGPEDTQYF
TGTGCCATTAGAGCGGGAGGGCCGGAAGATACGCAGTATTTT
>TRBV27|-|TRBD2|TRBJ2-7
CASSLQGLAEEQYF
TGTGCCAGCAGTTTACAGGGACTAGCGGAAGAGCAGTACTTC
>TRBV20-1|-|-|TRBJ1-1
CSAQTVVEAFF
TGCAGTGCCCAGACAGTTGTTGAAGCTTTCTTT
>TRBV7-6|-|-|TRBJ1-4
CASSRPLGSSSTNEKLFF
TGTGCCAGCAGCCGACCTTTAGGTAGCTCCTCAACTAATGAAAAACTGTTTTTT
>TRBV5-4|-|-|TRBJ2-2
CASSLGKNTGELFF
TGTGCCAGCAGCCTGGGCAAGAACACCGGGGAGCTGTTTTTT
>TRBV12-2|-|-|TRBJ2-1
CASRPVGGRDSLNEQFF
TGTGCAAGTCGCCCCGTCGGAGGCCGGGACTCCCTCAATGAGCAGTTCTTC
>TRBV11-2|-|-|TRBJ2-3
CASSLRGADTQYF
TGTGCCAGCAGCCTCAGAGGGGCAGATACGCAGTATTTT
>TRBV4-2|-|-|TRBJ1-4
CASSLTGVELFF
TGTGCCAGCAGCCTCACCGGGGTGGAACTGTTTTTT
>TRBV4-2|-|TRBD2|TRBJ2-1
CASSQTGASGRDEQFF
TGTGCCAGCAGCCAAACAGGGGCTAGCGGGAGGGATGAGCAGTTCTTC
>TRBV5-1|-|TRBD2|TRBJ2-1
CASSRGLAGYNEQFF
TGCGCCAGCAGCCGGGGACTAGCGGGCTACAATGAGCAGTTCTTC
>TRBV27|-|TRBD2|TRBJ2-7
CASRLTSGANYEQYF
TGTGCCAGCAGGCTTACTAGCGGAGCTAACTACGAGCAGTACTTC
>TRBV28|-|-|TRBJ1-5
CASLWGGKDQPQHF
TGTGCCAGCCTATGGGGGGGAAAAGATCAGCCCCAGCATTTT
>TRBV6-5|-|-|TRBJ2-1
CASNRGPSYNEQFF
TGTGCCAGCAATCGGGGGCCCTCCTACAATGAGCAGTTCTTC
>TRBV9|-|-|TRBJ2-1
CASSVEIHRDNEQFF
TGTGCCAGCAGCGTAGAGATTCACCGTGACAATGAGCAGTTCTTC